The 9 T cell receptor beta chains reported below all come from one sample, sequenced in a study of cytomegalovirus exposure and HLA in healthy donors. Some clones are missing from TCRdb's copy, which holds only in-frame ones; the method was immunoSEQ multiplex PCR. Of around 60,000 clones detected, about 94% appear once; the ten largest clones hold approximately 4.5%. Sequencing input: PBMCs. Receptors originate from a man aged 18 to 29 in good health and CMV-seropositive.

The chain employs TRBV30 and TRBJ1-1; D is possibly TRBD1 (6 bases). CDR3 length: 14 residues. From germline, CDR1 is GTSNPN and CDR2 SVGIG (reference sequence). The V end lost 0 bases, the J end lost 4 bases, and 12 bases lay between the germline ends. The CDR3 loop reads CAWSVNGGATEAFF. The CDR3 DNA follows: TGTGCCTGGAGTGTGAACGGGGGGGCCACTGAAGCTTTCTTT. Full variable domain (outside the CDR3, taken from reference TRBV30 and TRBJ1-1): SQTIHQWPATLVQPVGSPLSLECTVEGTSNPNLYWYRQAAGRGLQLLFYSVGIGQISSEVPQNLSASRPQDRQFILSSKKLLLSDSGFYLCAWSVNGGATEAFFGQGTRLTVV.

This chain connects TRBV25-1 to TRBJ2-1; 7 bases agree with TRBD2. In germline, CDR1 is MGHDK, CDR2 SYGVNS. The CDR3 length is 15 residues. Unmatched junction bases numbered 8, after V lost 1 base and J lost 8 bases. CDR3 in amino acids: CASSESAGDLDEQFF. CDR3 DNA sequence: TGTGCCAGCAGTGAATCTGCGGGAGATTTGGATGAGCAGTTCTTC.

The rearrangement links TRBV7-9 to TRBJ1-6; 7 positions agree with TRBD1. Germline values: CDR1 SEHNR, CDR2 FQNEAQ (reference sequence). Unmatched junction bases numbered 10, after V lost 10 bases and J lost 7 bases. The CDR3 is 14 amino acids. CDR3 protein: CATKDRRTNSPLHF. CDR3 sequence (DNA): TGTGCCACAAAGGACAGGAGAACAAATTCACCCCTCCACTTT.

V usage is TRBV5-1 and J usage is TRBJ2-6, with TRBD1 matching over 7 bases. From germline, CDR1 is SGHRS and CDR2 YFSETQ. This CDR3 has 17 amino acids. Trimming removed 0 bases from V and 3 bases from J; junction bases left unmatched: 6. CDR3 bases: TGCGCCAGCAGCTTGGGACAGGGCAAACGTGGGGCCAACGTCCTGACTTTC. It translates to CASSLGQGKRGANVLTF.

The chain combines TRBV5-6 with TRBJ1-1; 7 nucleotides match TRBD1. After removal of 6 bases from V and 4 bases from J, the junction contained 12 bases not matched to a gene. Germline values: CDR1 SGHDT, CDR2 YYEEEE. The CDR3 extends over 15 amino acids. Here the CDR3 reads CASTPLGGGGTEAFF. Written as DNA, the CDR3 is TGTGCCAGCACTCCCTTAGGGGGCGGTGGCACTGAAGCTTTCTTT.

This chain uses TRBV28 with TRBJ2-2; TRBD1 agrees at 7 bases. The CDR3 has 16 amino acids. The germline CDR1 and CDR2 sequences are MDHEN and SYDVKM. V trimming: 3 bases; J trimming: 7 bases; junction bases outside the gene matches: 11. CDR3: CASSFTGAGAVGELFF. In DNA, the CDR3 is TGTGCCAGCAGTTTCACAGGGGCAGGAGCTGTCGGGGAGCTGTTTTTT.

The chain couples TRBV9 to TRBJ1-4; D unresolved. Trimming took 0 bases from V and 6 from J, leaving 9 bases between them. From germline, CDR1 is SGDLS and CDR2 YYNGEE. The CDR3 spans 14 residues. The CDR3 reads CASSVGFLDEKLFF. CDR3 nucleotides: TGTGCCAGCAGCGTAGGTTTCCTAGATGAAAAACTGTTTTTT.

The chain joins TRBV18 to TRBJ1-1, with TRBD1 identical over 7 bases. CDR3 size: 14 residues. J lost 7 bases, V lost 0 bases, and 5 bases had no gene match. Germline V CDR1 and CDR2: KGHSH, LQKENI. This CDR3 is CASSPPSGGHEAFF. CDR3 coding DNA: TGTGCCAGCTCACCACCCTCAGGGGGACATGAAGCTTTCTTT.

The genes are TRBV6-1 and TRBJ2-1, with 9 bases fitting TRBD1. V shed 4 bases and J 9 bases; nucleotides not matched to a gene: 13. The CDR3 covers 16 residues. The germline V gene encodes CDR1 MNHNS and CDR2 SASEGT. The CDR3 loop is CASSGDPGQGNSEQFF. DNA of the CDR3: TGTGCCAGCAGTGGGGATCCGGGACAGGGCAATAGTGAGCAGTTCTTC.